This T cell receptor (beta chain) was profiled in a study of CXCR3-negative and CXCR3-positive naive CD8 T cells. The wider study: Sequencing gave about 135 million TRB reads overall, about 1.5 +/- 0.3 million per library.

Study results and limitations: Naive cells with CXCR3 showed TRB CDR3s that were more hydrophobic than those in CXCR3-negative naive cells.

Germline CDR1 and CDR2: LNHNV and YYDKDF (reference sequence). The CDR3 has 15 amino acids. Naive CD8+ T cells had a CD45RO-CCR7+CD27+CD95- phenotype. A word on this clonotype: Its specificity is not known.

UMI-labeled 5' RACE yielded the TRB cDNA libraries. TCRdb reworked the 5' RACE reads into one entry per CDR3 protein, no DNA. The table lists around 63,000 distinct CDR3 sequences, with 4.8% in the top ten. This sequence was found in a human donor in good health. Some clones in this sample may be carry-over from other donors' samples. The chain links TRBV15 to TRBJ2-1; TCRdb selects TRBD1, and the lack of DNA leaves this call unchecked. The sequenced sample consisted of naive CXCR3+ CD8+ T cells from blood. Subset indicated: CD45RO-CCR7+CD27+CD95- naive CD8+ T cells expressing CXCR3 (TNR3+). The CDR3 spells CATSSPGQGNNEQFF. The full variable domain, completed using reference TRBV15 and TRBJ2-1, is DAMVIQNPRYQVTQFGKPVTLSCSQTLNHNVMYWYQQKSSQAPKLLFHYYDKDFNNEADTPDNFQSRRPNTSFCFLDIRSPGLGDTAMYLCATSSPGQGNNEQFFGPGTRLTVL.